This is a list of T cell receptor beta chains from one sample in a study of cytomegalovirus exposure and HLA in healthy donors. The method was immunoSEQ multiplex PCR; TCRdb's version includes in-frame clones alone and lacks a portion of them. The sample includes 180,000 or so clones, roughly 80% seen only once; the top ten take about 7.7%. The sequencing sample was made of PBMCs. Receptors originate from a woman aged 40 to 50 in good health and CMV-seropositive. Each CDR3 is given with its conserved first and last residue. A D gene is named only where the DNA matches it firmly. Not every row has a clone size; where given, it reads once, few, many or a size class.

clone size: -; V gene: TRBV7-8; J gene: TRBJ2-5; D gene: TRBD1; CDR3 DNA: TGTGCCAGCAGCCAACGACAGGGGACGGAGCAGTACTTC; CDR3 protein: CASSQRQGTEQYF
clone size: -; V gene: TRBV27; J gene: TRBJ1-1; D gene: -; CDR3 DNA: TGTGCCAGCAGTTTACAGGGAGGGAACACTGAAGCTTTCTTT; CDR3 protein: CASSLQGGNTEAFF
clone size: few; V gene: TRBV6-5; J gene: TRBJ1-1; D gene: TRBD1; CDR3 DNA: TGTGCCAGCAGTTACCAAGGACAGGGGAACACTGAAGCTTTCTTT; CDR3 protein: CASSYQGQGNTEAFF
clone size: -; V gene: TRBV28; J gene: TRBJ2-7; D gene: -; CDR3 DNA: TGTGCCAGCAGTGCCACAGGGTTAGGCGGGTACGAGCAGTACTTC; CDR3 protein: CASSATGLGGYEQYF
clone size: -; V gene: TRBV7-8; J gene: TRBJ2-7; D gene: TRBD2; CDR3 DNA: TGTGCCAGCAGCTTAAACGTGGGAGGGCCGTCCTACGAGCAGTACTTC; CDR3 protein: CASSLNVGGPSYEQYF
clone size: -; V gene: TRBV15; J gene: TRBJ2-7; D gene: -; CDR3 DNA: TGTGCCACCAGCAGGCGGGGAGGTGAGGAGCAGTACTTC; CDR3 protein: CATSRRGGEEQYF
clone size: -; V gene: TRBV10-2; J gene: TRBJ2-1; D gene: -; CDR3 DNA: TGCGCCAGCAGGGATTATGGACAGACCAATGAGCAGTTCTTC; CDR3 protein: CASRDYGQTNEQFF
clone size: -; V gene: TRBV18; J gene: TRBJ2-5; D gene: TRBD2; CDR3 DNA: TGTGCCAGCTCACCCAATAGCGGGATTATGGAGACCCAGTACTTC; CDR3 protein: CASSPNSGIMETQYF
clone size: -; V gene: TRBV14; J gene: TRBJ1-4; D gene: -; CDR3 DNA: TGTGCCAGCAGCAACAGGGTGGATGAAAAACTGTTTTTT; CDR3 protein: CASSNRVDEKLFF
clone size: -; V gene: TRBV2; J gene: TRBJ2-3; D gene: -; CDR3 DNA: TGTGCCAGCAGATCCTCTGGCACAGATACGCAGTATTTT; CDR3 protein: CASRSSGTDTQYF
clone size: -; V gene: TRBV9; J gene: TRBJ2-7; D gene: TRBD1; CDR3 DNA: TGTGCCAGCAGCTCCCACAGGGGGACGGTCGAGCAGTACTTC; CDR3 protein: CASSSHRGTVEQYF
clone size: few; V gene: TRBV7-9; J gene: TRBJ2-1; D gene: TRBD1; CDR3 DNA: TGTGCCAGCAGCCCAGAGGACAGGGGGGTCAATGAGCAGTTCTTC; CDR3 protein: CASSPEDRGVNEQFF
clone size: -; V gene: TRBV5-4; J gene: TRBJ2-1; D gene: -; CDR3 DNA: TGTGCCAGCAGCTTGTTTCGTTACAATGAGCAGTTCTTC; CDR3 protein: CASSLFRYNEQFF
clone size: few; V gene: TRBV27; J gene: TRBJ2-7; D gene: -; CDR3 DNA: TGTGCCAGCAGTTTTCGAGTTTCCCCACTTCCCTACGAGCAGTACTTC; CDR3 protein: CASSFRVSPLPYEQYF
clone size: -; V gene: TRBV4-3; J gene: TRBJ2-7; D gene: TRBD1; CDR3 DNA: TGCGCCAGCAGCCTCCAACCAGGGGGAAGCTACGAGCAGTACTTC; CDR3 protein: CASSLQPGGSYEQYF
clone size: few; V gene: TRBV18; J gene: TRBJ2-7; D gene: -; CDR3 DNA: TGTGCCAGCTCACCACCGGAAGGACTGGGGCAGTACTTC; CDR3 protein: CASSPPEGLGQYF
clone size: -; V gene: TRBV9; J gene: TRBJ2-7; D gene: -; CDR3 DNA: TGTGCCAGCAGCGTAAACACACTCCCTAGCGAGCAGTACTTC; CDR3 protein: CASSVNTLPSEQYF
clone size: -; V gene: TRBV7-2; J gene: TRBJ2-7; D gene: TRBD1; CDR3 DNA: TGTGCCAGCAGCCCCTGGGGACAGCAAGGCGAGCAGTACTTC; CDR3 protein: CASSPWGQQGEQYF
clone size: -; V gene: TRBV28; J gene: TRBJ1-2; D gene: TRBD1; CDR3 DNA: TGTGCCAGCAGTCCGCGATCCGGGACAGGGAACTATGGCTACACCTTC; CDR3 protein: CASSPRSGTGNYGYTF
clone size: -; V gene: TRBV15; J gene: TRBJ1-5; D gene: -; CDR3 DNA: TGTGCCACCAGCAGAAGTACAGGTGCCAGCAATCAGCCCCAGCATTTT; CDR3 protein: CATSRSTGASNQPQHF
clone size: -; V gene: TRBV15; J gene: TRBJ2-1; D gene: TRBD1; CDR3 DNA: TGTGCCACCAGCGGGACAGTCACTTGGAATGAGCAGTTCTTC; CDR3 protein: CATSGTVTWNEQFF
clone size: -; V gene: TRBV6-5; J gene: TRBJ2-3; D gene: -; CDR3 DNA: TGTGCCAGCAGCCACAGGGGACTTAGCACAGATACGCAGTATTTT; CDR3 protein: CASSHRGLSTDTQYF
clone size: once; V gene: TRBV7-2; J gene: TRBJ1-1; D gene: TRBD1; CDR3 DNA: TGTGCCAGCAGCTTCGCTCTCGACAGGGGAGTGACTGAAGCTTTCTTT; CDR3 protein: CASSFALDRGVTEAFF
clone size: -; V gene: TRBV30; J gene: TRBJ2-5; D gene: TRBD1; CDR3 DNA: TGTGCCTGGGCAGGGGGTCTCCAAGAGACCCAGTACTTC; CDR3 protein: CAWAGGLQETQYF
clone size: -; V gene: TRBV25-1; J gene: TRBJ2-2; D gene: -; CDR3 DNA: TGTGCCAGCAGTGGGGCTAACGATGGGAGCACCGGGGAGCTGTTTTTT; CDR3 protein: CASSGANDGSTGELFF
clone size: -; V gene: TRBV10-3; J gene: TRBJ2-1; D gene: TRBD2; CDR3 DNA: TGTGCCATCAGTGACCTAGCGGGAGGGCTTTACAATGAGCAGTTCTTC; CDR3 protein: CAISDLAGGLYNEQFF
clone size: -; V gene: TRBV27; J gene: TRBJ1-6; D gene: TRBD1; CDR3 DNA: TGTGCCAGCAGTCCAGGGGGCCTGGTTAATTCACCCCTCCACTTT; CDR3 protein: CASSPGGLVNSPLHF
clone size: -; V gene: TRBV7-6; J gene: TRBJ1-5; D gene: TRBD1; CDR3 DNA: TGTGCCAGCAGTCAGGGGGTCAATCAGCCCCAGCATTTT; CDR3 protein: CASSQGVNQPQHF
clone size: -; V gene: TRBV18; J gene: TRBJ1-5; D gene: -; CDR3 DNA: TGTGCCAGCTCGCAGGGCCCCCCTCCCCAGCATTTT; CDR3 protein: CASSQGPPPQHF
clone size: -; V gene: TRBV2; J gene: TRBJ2-7; D gene: TRBD1; CDR3 DNA: TGTGCCAGCAGTGAAGAGGGACAGGGTGTAATGGAGCAGTACTTC; CDR3 protein: CASSEEGQGVMEQYF
clone size: few; V gene: TRBV7-2; J gene: TRBJ2-7; D gene: -; CDR3 DNA: TGTGCCAGCAGCCTCCACCCCCCGAGCTCCTACGAGCAGTACTTC; CDR3 protein: CASSLHPPSSYEQYF